The next 26 T cell receptor beta chains were all read from a single sample in a study of response to subunit inactivated influenza vaccine. One entry per CDR3 protein, called by TCRdb with MiXCR from the RT-PCR reads. The table lists about 620,000 distinct CDR3 sequences, approximately 12% of them singletons. The sample consisted of PBMCs from blood, taken on the day of vaccination. The source of these receptors is a man aged 50 or older who received an inactivated influenza vaccine.

This clonotype occurred a few times. The gene calls are TRBV6-2 or TRBV6-3 and TRBJ2-7, with TRBD2 as a possible D gene (5 bases). Trimming removed 6 bases at V and 5 bases at J, with 14 bases between. Looked up from germline, CDR1 is MNHEY and CDR2 is SVGEGT. The CDR3 contains 13 residues. CDR3 region: CASSLLGANEQYF. The CDR3 DNA is TGTGCCAGCAGCCTATTGGGAGCGAACGAGCAGTACTTC.

This clonotype was detected a few times. The chain's CDR3 is CASTGTVPGGEQYF. In DNA, the CDR3 is TGTGCCAGCACCGGGACAGTGCCGGGCGGAGAGCAGTACTTC. The gene calls are TRBV7-2 and TRBJ2-7; 7 nucleotides line up with TRBD1. This CDR3 spans 14 amino acids. V dropped 7 bases and J dropped 7; count of bases not matched to a gene: 13. Germline assignment: CDR1 SGHTA and CDR2 FQGNSA.

The J gene is TRBJ2-7, the V gene TRBV28; TRBD1 agrees at 10 bases. The ends lost 3 bases at V and 3 bases at J; junction bases unmatched: 8. Germline CDR1 is MDHEN and CDR2 is SYDVKM. CDR3 length equals 16 residues. The CDR3 here is CASSFPPGTGDYEQYF. The CDR3 DNA reads as TGTGCCAGCAGTTTTCCCCCCGGGACAGGGGACTACGAGCAGTACTTC.

This clonotype was counted between two and nine times. The J gene is TRBJ1-5, the V gene TRBV28, with a possible D match to TRBD1 (5 bases). V lost 1 base, J lost 7 bases, and 14 bases lay in between. The germline V gene has CDR1 MDHEN and CDR2 SYDVKM. The CDR3 is made up of 15 amino acids. The CDR3 here is CASSLSGSPRQPQHF. CDR3 in DNA: TGTGCCAGCAGTTTATCAGGGTCCCCCAGGCAGCCCCAGCATTTT. Supplemented by reference TRBV28 and TRBJ1-5, the full variable domain reads DVKVTQSSRYLVKRTGEKVFLECVQDMDHENMFWYRQDPGLGLRLIYFSYDVKMKEKGDIPEGYSVSREKKERFSLILESASTNQTSMYLCASSLSGSPRQPQHFGDGTRLSIL.

This clonotype has just a few counts. This chain links TRBV7-2 with TRBJ1-1; 8 bases align to TRBD1. Trimming took 5 bases from V and 1 from J; bases not matched to a gene: 6. CDR3 length: 15 residues. From germline, CDR1 is SGHTA and CDR2 FQGNSA. The CDR3 coding sequence is TGTGCCAGCAGCGCCCGGGACAGGACGAACACTGAAGCTTTCTTT. It codes for CASSARDRTNTEAFF. The complete variable domain, with remaining parts taken from reference TRBV7-2 and TRBJ1-1, reads GAGVSQSPSNKVTEKGKDVELRCDPISGHTALYWYRQSLGQGLEFLIYFQGNSAPDKSGLPSDRFSAERTGGSVSTLTIQRTQQEDSAVYLCASSARDRTNTEAFFGQGTRLTVV.

The chain carries TRBV5-1 and TRBJ2-3; 11 positions match TRBD2. Unmatched junction bases numbered 5, after V lost 0 bases and J lost 5 bases. This CDR3 has 16 amino acids. CDR1 SGHRS and CDR2 YFSETQ come from the germline V gene. The CDR3 protein is CASSLELAGAKDTQYF. CDR3 bases: TGCGCCAGCAGCTTGGAACTAGCGGGGGCCAAAGATACGCAGTATTTT.

J is TRBJ2-1 and V is TRBV11-2; 9 bases match TRBD2. The CDR3 contains 16 residues. The ends lost 1 base at V and 2 bases at J; junction bases unmatched: 3. CDR1 SGHAT and CDR2 FQNNGV come from the germline V gene. This CDR3 reads CASSLGLAEAYNEQFF. Here the CDR3 DNA reads TGTGCCAGCAGCTTAGGACTAGCGGAAGCCTACAATGAGCAGTTCTTC.

This rearrangement joins TRBV7-8 to TRBJ1-3; 10 nucleotides line up with TRBD1. This CDR3 has 18 amino acids. In germline, CDR1 is SGHVS, CDR2 FQNEAQ. V dropped 5 bases and J dropped 0; count of bases not matched to a gene: 10. The CDR3: CASSPWDRGPNSGNTIYF. CDR3 DNA: TGTGCCAGCAGCCCTTGGGACAGGGGACCCAACTCTGGAAACACCATATATTTT.

This clonotype has more than one count but fewer than ten. This chain joins TRBV4-2 and TRBJ2-4; 8 nucleotides match TRBD2. Germline V gene data show CDR1 as LGHNA and CDR2 as YNFKEQ. The CDR3 consists of 19 residues. With V trimmed by 5 bases and J by 0 bases, 15 bases remained unmatched. For the CDR3, the DNA is TGTGCCAGCAGCATCGGGCCTTCGGGAGGGTTAATAGCCAAAAACATTCAGTACTTC. This gives the protein CASSIGPSGGLIAKNIQYF.

This clonotype was seen more than once but under ten times. The V call is TRBV20-1, the J call TRBJ1-5; D remains unclear. The CDR3 sequence is 14 residues long. Germline loops: CDR1 DFQATT, CDR2 SNEGSKA (reference sequence). The germline V and J ends were trimmed by 5 bases and 3 bases, with 14 bases remaining between them. In DNA, the CDR3 is TGCAGTGCTGCTAGAGGGCCCATCAATCAGCCCCAGCATTTT. This codes for CSAARGPINQPQHF.

The V call is TRBV6-1, the J call TRBJ1-4; TRBD1 aligns across 9 bases. The CDR3 contains 14 residues. Germline V gene sequence: CDR1 MNHNS, CDR2 SASEGT. The V and J ends lost 6 bases and 8 bases, in that order; junction bases with no gene match: 7. In DNA, the CDR3 is TGTGCCAGCAGCGACAGGGGGATGAAGGAAAAACTGTTTTTT. This encodes CASSDRGMKEKLFF.

The sample holds many counts of this clonotype. The DNA of the CDR3 is TGTGCCATCAGTCGGCTCCCGGCAGGCCAACAGAACACCGGGGAGCTGTTTTTT. It codes for CAISRLPAGQQNTGELFF. The chain links TRBV10-3 to TRBJ2-2; D uncertain. Germline lookup yields CDR1 ENHRY and CDR2 SYGVKD. The CDR3 runs to 18 residues. The V and J ends lost 5 bases and 1 base respectively, with 20 bases between them.

The J gene is TRBJ2-5, the V gene TRBV3-1; D uncertain. The CDR3 is 14 residues long. Looked up from germline, CDR1 is LGHDT and CDR2 is YNNKEL (reference sequence). V gave up 1 base and J gave up 2 bases, with 8 bases separating them. In nucleotides, the CDR3 is TGTGCCAGCAGCCAAGCAGTGATGCAAGAGACCCAGTACTTC. As protein: CASSQAVMQETQYF.

In this sample, this clonotype turned up a few times. This chain connects TRBV5-1 to TRBJ2-3, with D unresolved. The CDR3 runs 16 residues. Germline values: CDR1 SGHRS, CDR2 YFSETQ. V was pared by 0 bases and J by 2 bases, with 13 bases between. CDR3 in DNA: TGCGCCAGCAGCTTGGAGTTCTGGGGAAACACAGATACGCAGTATTTT. This encodes CASSLEFWGNTDTQYF.

This clonotype was seen a handful of times. The chain recombines TRBV18 with TRBJ2-7, with D tentatively TRBD1 or TRBD2 (5 bases each). The germline CDR1 and CDR2 sequences are KGHSH and LQKENI. The CDR3 totals 15 residues. V was pared by 5 bases and J by 2 bases, with 16 bases between. The CDR3 region is CASSTPRDGPYEQYF. CDR3 coding DNA: TGTGCCAGCTCAACTCCCCGGGACGGCCCCTACGAGCAGTACTTC.

The chain has TRBV20-1 and TRBJ2-7; 9 nucleotides align to TRBD1. V dropped 2 bases and J dropped 0; count of bases not matched to a gene: 11. The CDR3 loop spans 17 amino acids. CDR1 is DFQATT and CDR2 is SNEGSKA in the germline V gene (reference sequence). The CDR3 coding sequence is TGCAGTGCTAGACAACCGACCGGGACAGGGCTCTCCTACGAGCAGTACTTC. It translates to CSARQPTGTGLSYEQYF.

This clonotype occurred a few times. This rearrangement joins TRBV20-1 to TRBJ2-5; D is ambiguous. Trimming shortened V by 6 bases and J by 0 bases, and 14 bases separated the two germline ends. The CDR3 is made up of 14 amino acids. Germline lookup yields CDR1 DFQATT and CDR2 SNEGSKA (reference sequence). The CDR3 sequence: CSANLGGNQETQYF. CDR3 DNA: TGCAGTGCAAACCTCGGCGGTAACCAAGAGACCCAGTACTTC.

This chain connects TRBV2 to TRBJ2-2; 8 nucleotides line up with TRBD1. V lost 10 bases and J lost 0; bases outside the gene matches: 4. The CDR3 totals 14 residues. In germline, CDR1 is SNHLY, CDR2 FYNNEI. CDR3 nucleotide sequence: TGTGCCACCGGACAGGGATCGAACACCGGGGAGCTGTTTTTT. Residues: CATGQGSNTGELFF.

This clonotype came up a few times. The V gene is TRBV7-2, the J gene TRBJ2-2; TRBD2 aligns across 7 bases. V shed 7 bases, J shed 5 bases, and the junction held 10 bases outside the gene matches. Germline loops: CDR1 SGHTA, CDR2 FQGNSA. The CDR3 spans 15 residues. This CDR3 reads CASNKRGERTGELFF. CDR3 bases: TGTGCCAGCAACAAACGGGGGGAACGGACCGGGGAGCTGTTTTTT.

This clonotype occurred a few times. The chain joins TRBV14 to TRBJ1-1, with D perhaps TRBD1 (5 bases). Germline values: CDR1 SGHDN, CDR2 FVKESK. There are 15 residues in the CDR3. Trimming cost V 4 bases and J 2 bases, with 14 bases left between them. The CDR3 coding sequence is TGTGCCAGCAGCCCCTTAGGGTGGACAAACACTGAAGCTTTCTTT. Translated, it gives CASSPLGWTNTEAFF.

Many counts were recorded for this clonotype. J is TRBJ2-7 and V is TRBV20-1; TRBD2 matches 10 bases. This CDR3 region has 17 residues. Losses at the gene ends were 0 bases for V and 7 bases for J; bases not matched to a gene: 15. Germline CDR1 DFQATT, CDR2 SNEGSKA (reference sequence). CDR3 sequence (DNA): TGCAGTGCTAGAGATATAATGGCTAGCGGGGGAATAGGTGAGCAGTACTTC. Its protein is CSARDIMASGGIGEQYF.

In this sample, this clonotype turned up many times. The CDR3 here is CASSFVLGGYGYTF. The CDR3 DNA is TGTGCCAGCAGTTTCGTTCTAGGGGGCTATGGCTACACCTTC. This chain joins TRBV12-3 or TRBV12-4 and TRBJ1-2; possibly TRBD1 for D (6 bases). The CDR3 extends over 14 amino acids. The germline V and J ends were trimmed by 3 bases and 4 bases, with 12 bases remaining between them.

This chain connects TRBV10-3 to TRBJ2-2; 14 bases align to TRBD2. This CDR3 comprises 17 residues. Germline lookup yields CDR1 ENHRY and CDR2 SYGVKD. V shed 6 bases, J shed 5 bases, and the junction held 8 bases outside the gene matches. The CDR3 nucleotides are TGTGCCATCAGGACCGGGACTAGCGGGGGTATGACCGGGGAGCTGTTTTTT. Translating gives CAIRTGTSGGMTGELFF.

This clonotype occurred many times. The chain couples TRBV12-3 or TRBV12-4 to TRBJ2-7; 11 nucleotides align to TRBD1. V was clipped by 0 bases and J by 4 bases; unmatched bases: 5. CDR3 length: 16 amino acids. The CDR3 DNA follows: TGTGCCAGCAGTTTAGCCCTCGGACAGGGGGCTTACGAGCAGTACTTC. Its protein is CASSLALGQGAYEQYF.

The V and J genes are TRBV7-9 and TRBJ1-3; D unclear. The V and J ends lost 7 bases and 2 bases respectively, with 21 bases between them. This CDR3 is 17 amino acids long. Germline V lookup: CDR1 SEHNR, CDR2 FQNEAQ (reference sequence). CDR3 region: CASIALQVGRAGNTIYF. For the CDR3, the DNA is TGTGCCAGCATCGCGCTCCAAGTAGGACGGGCTGGAAACACCATATATTTT. The full variable domain, its missing parts supplied by reference TRBV7-9 and TRBJ1-3, is DTGVSQNPRHKITKRGQNVTFRCDPISEHNRLYWYRQTLGQGPEFLTYFQNEAQLEKSRLLSDRFSAERPKGSFSTLEIQRTEQGDSAMYLCASIALQVGRAGNTIYFGEGSWLTVV.

This clonotype showed up many times. The chain couples TRBV10-1 to TRBJ1-2, with unresolved D. V dropped 1 base and J dropped 2 bases, with 11 bases sitting between them. The CDR3 is 15 residues long. Germline CDR1 WNHNN, CDR2 SYGVQD (reference sequence). The CDR3 sequence is CASSEFRSWNYGYTF. The CDR3 DNA is TGCGCCAGCAGTGAGTTTCGCAGTTGGAACTATGGCTACACCTTC.